Included here is one TCR beta chain sequence, with context. It has no known antigen specificity. Within one base of it there is no much larger clone, and no base qualities were kept. This sample was included in a study of T cell changes during pregnancy in multiple sclerosis (dated by TCRdb to about 2019). Regarding the research as a whole: Changes in the T cell repertoire over the course of pregnancy were examined in this study in women with multiple sclerosis.

Libraries were built with the immunoSEQ multiplex PCR assay. In TCRdb, the immuneACCESS table is reduced to in-frame sequences with V and J assigned. These tables do not hold every clone; where another copy was compared, an unresolved V gene accounts for under half, and the others remain unexplained. In this sample the table shows some 80,000 clones, more than 70% of which occur a single time. 0.7% to 0.9% of the sample is in the top ten clones. V is trimmed back by 5 bases and J by 11 bases, and the junction contains 13 bases that no gene match accounts for. Sequences SGHTA (CDR1) and FQGNSA (CDR2) are obtained from the germline V gene. From the cysteine through the phenylalanine, the CDR3 covers 14 amino acids. Left in the record is the CDR3 DNA by itself, 42 bases read in frame from the first base.

The chain is encoded by TRBV7-2 joined to TRBJ2-3, and 7 junctional nucleotides match TRBD1. The sample was peripheral blood, taken in the first trimester of pregnancy. The sequence came from a female donor in good health, enrolled as a control in a pregnancy study. The CDR3 amino acid sequence is: CASSPIPDRVRQYF. The nucleotides are TGTGCCAGCAGCCCCATCCCCGACAGGGTAAGGCAGTATTTT.